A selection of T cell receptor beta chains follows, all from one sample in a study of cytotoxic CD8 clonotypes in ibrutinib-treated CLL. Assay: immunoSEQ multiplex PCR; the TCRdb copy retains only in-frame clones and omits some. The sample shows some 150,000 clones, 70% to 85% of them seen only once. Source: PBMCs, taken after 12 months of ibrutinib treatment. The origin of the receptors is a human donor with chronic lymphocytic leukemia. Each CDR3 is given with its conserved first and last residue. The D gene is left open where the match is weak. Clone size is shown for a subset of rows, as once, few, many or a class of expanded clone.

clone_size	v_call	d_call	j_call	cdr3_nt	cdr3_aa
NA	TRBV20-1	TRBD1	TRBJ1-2	TGCACTACAGGGGAAGAGCATGGCTACACCTTC	CTTGEEHGYTF
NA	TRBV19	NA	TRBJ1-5	TGTGCCAGTAGACCCCCAGCGGGACCCAATCAGCCCCAGCATTTT	CASRPPAGPNQPQHF
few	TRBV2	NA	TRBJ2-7	TGTGCCAGCAGCCCCCAGGGGAGGAACGAGCAGTACTTC	CASSPQGRNEQYF
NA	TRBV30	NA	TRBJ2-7	TGTGCCTGCCCCGTTTCTCCGCGGGCGGCCTACGAGCAGTACTTC	CACPVSPRAAYEQYF
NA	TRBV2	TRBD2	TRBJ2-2	TGTGCCAGCAGTTTAGCGGGGGCTAAGAACACCGGGGAGCTGTTTTTT	CASSLAGAKNTGELFF
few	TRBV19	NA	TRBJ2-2	TGTGCCAGTAGGTTTTGGGGGGAGCTGTTTTTT	CASRFWGELFF
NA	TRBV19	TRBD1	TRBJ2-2	TGTGCCAGTGTAGGACAGGGGTATAACGGGGAGCTGTTTTTT	CASVGQGYNGELFF
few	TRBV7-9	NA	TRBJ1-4	TGTGCCAGCAGAAATGAAAAACTGTTTTTT	CASRNEKLFF
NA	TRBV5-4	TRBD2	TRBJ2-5	TGTGCCAGCAGCAGGACTAGCGGACCCCAAGAGACCCAGTACTTC	CASSRTSGPQETQYF
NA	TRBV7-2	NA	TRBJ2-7	TGTGCCAGCAGCTTCAGGTTACTATACGAGCAGTACTTC	CASSFRLLYEQYF
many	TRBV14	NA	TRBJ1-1	TGTGCCAGCAGCCGTAAGGGATTGAACACTGAAGCTTTCTTT	CASSRKGLNTEAFF
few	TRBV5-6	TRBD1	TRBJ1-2	TGTGCCAGCAGCTTGGGGACAGGGGAGGCCTTC	CASSLGTGEAF
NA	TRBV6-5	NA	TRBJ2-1	TGTGCCAGCAGTTACATCGGGAACGATGAGCAGTTCTTC	CASSYIGNDEQFF
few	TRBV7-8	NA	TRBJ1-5	TGTGCCAGCAGCTCTCGGAGCAGGGAGCAGCCCCAGCATTTT	CASSSRSREQPQHF
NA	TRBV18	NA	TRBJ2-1	TGTGCCAGCTCACCGAGGCAGGCCTACAATGAGCAGTTCTTC	CASSPRQAYNEQFF
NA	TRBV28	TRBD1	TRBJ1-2	TGTGCCAGCAGGAGGGGGCTTGGCTACACCTTC	CASRRGLGYTF
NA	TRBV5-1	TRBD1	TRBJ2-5	TGCGCCAGCAGCTTGGGACAGGGTCTAGGGGCCTCTGGAGAGACCCAGTACTTC	CASSLGQGLGASGETQYF
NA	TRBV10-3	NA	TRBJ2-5	TGTGCCATCGCGGTAGGAATTGTAGAGACCCAGTACTTC	CAIAVGIVETQYF
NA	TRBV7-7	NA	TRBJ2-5	TGTGCTAGCAGCTTAGGTGTGGCGGGATCGGGTGAGACCCAGTACTTC	CASSLGVAGSGETQYF
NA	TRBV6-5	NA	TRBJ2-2	TGTGCCAGCGGGGGGTTTGACACCGGGGAGCTGTTTTTT	CASGGFDTGELFF
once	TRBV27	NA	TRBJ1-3	TGTGCCAGCAGTTTATCTTCCTCCAACACCATATATTTT	CASSLSSSNTIYF
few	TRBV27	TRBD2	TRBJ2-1	TGTGCCAGCAGCCCCCGGACTAGCGGGAGCAATGAGCAGTTCTTC	CASSPRTSGSNEQFF
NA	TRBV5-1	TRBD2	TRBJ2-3	TGCGCCAGCAGCTTGAGGACTAGGGCAGATACGCAGTATTTT	CASSLRTRADTQYF
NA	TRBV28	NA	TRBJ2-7	TGTGCCAGCCTGGGGACTTCGCTAACAAACGAGCAGTACTTC	CASLGTSLTNEQYF
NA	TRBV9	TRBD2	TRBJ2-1	TGTGCCAGCAGCCCACGACTAGCGGGGGGCTACAGCTCCTACAATGAGCAGTTCTTC	CASSPRLAGGYSSYNEQFF
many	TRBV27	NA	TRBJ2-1	TGTGCCAGCAGGGCCTACAATGAGCAGTTCTTC	CASRAYNEQFF
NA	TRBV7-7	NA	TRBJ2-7	TGTGCTAGCAGCTTAGCCCCCGGGTCTGACTACGAGCAGTACTTC	CASSLAPGSDYEQYF
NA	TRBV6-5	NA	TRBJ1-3	TGTGCCAGCAGATACGACGGGAGCTCTGGAAACACCATATATTTT	CASRYDGSSGNTIYF
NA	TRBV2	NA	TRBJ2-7	TGTGCCAGCACCCCCGCCTACGAGCAGTACTTC	CASTPAYEQYF
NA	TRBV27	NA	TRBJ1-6	TGTGCCAGCAGTCCCGGCAGGCCTCCAGCCCTCCACTTT	CASSPGRPPALHF
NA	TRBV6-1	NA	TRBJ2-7	TGTGCCAGCAGGTCGGGACATGCCTCCTACGAGCAGTACTTC	CASRSGHASYEQYF
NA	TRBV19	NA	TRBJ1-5	TGTGCCAGTAGTATGCGGGGAATTTCGGGGATTGTTTATCAGCCCCAGCATTTT	CASSMRGISGIVYQPQHF
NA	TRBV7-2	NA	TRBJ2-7	TGTGCCAGCTCCCGCTTTTTAGCGGCCCCATACGAGCAGTACTTC	CASSRFLAAPYEQYF
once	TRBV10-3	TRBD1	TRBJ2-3	TGTGCCATCAGCACCCCCCCCGGGACAGTCATCCATACGCAGTATTTT	CAISTPPGTVIHTQYF
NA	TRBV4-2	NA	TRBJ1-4	TGTGCCAGCAGCCAAGATCCGAGAGGGGCAACTAATGAAAAACTGTTTTTT	CASSQDPRGATNEKLFF
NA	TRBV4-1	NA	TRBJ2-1	TGCGCCAGCAGCCAAGGGGAGGGGGCCCTAGAGCAGTTCTTC	CASSQGEGALEQFF
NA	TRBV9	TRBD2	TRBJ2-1	TGTGCCAGCAGCGTAGTAGATGTAGCGGGGGCCTACAATGAGCAGTTCTTC	CASSVVDVAGAYNEQFF
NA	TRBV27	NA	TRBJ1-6	TGTGCCAGCAGGCAAACAGGGTCCTGGTTCTATAATTCACCCCTCCACTTT	CASRQTGSWFYNSPLHF
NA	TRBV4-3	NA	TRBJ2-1	TGCGCCAGCAGCCAAGTATCGTGGCAGGGGCCCTACAATGAGCAGTTCTTC	CASSQVSWQGPYNEQFF
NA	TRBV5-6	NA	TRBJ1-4	TGTGCCAGCAGCTTTAAGCAGGGTGGAGGGACTAATGAAAAACTGTTTTTT	CASSFKQGGGTNEKLFF
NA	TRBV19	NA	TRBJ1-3	TGTGCCAGTAGGACCTACCAGACTGGAAACACCATATATTTT	CASRTYQTGNTIYF
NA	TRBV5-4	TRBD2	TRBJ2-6	TGTGCCAGCAGTTGGGACCGGGGGGTGTACTCTGGGGCCAACGTCCTGACTTTC	CASSWDRGVYSGANVLTF
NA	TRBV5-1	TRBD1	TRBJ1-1	TGCGCCAGCAGCTTGGGACAGGGGGCTACAACTGAAGCTTTCTTT	CASSLGQGATTEAFF
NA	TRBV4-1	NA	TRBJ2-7	TGCGCCAGCAGCCAAATTACAGCCTACGAGCAGTACTTC	CASSQITAYEQYF
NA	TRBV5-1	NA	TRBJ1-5	TGCGCCAGCAGCCTACAGGGTCCGCTGGAGCCCCAGCATTTT	CASSLQGPLEPQHF
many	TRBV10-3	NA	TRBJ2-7	TGTGCCATCAGGTTGGAGGGAAACGAGCAGTACTTC	CAIRLEGNEQYF
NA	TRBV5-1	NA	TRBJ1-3	TGCGCCAGCAGCTTGTACGCTCTCCGACCTGGAAACACCATATATTTT	CASSLYALRPGNTIYF
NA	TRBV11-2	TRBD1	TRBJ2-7	TGTGCCAGCAGCCTTAGACAGGGGTACGAGCAGTACTTC	CASSLRQGYEQYF
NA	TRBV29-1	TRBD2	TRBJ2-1	TGCAGCGGCGGGGGTATCACCTACAATGAGCAGTTCTTC	CSGGGITYNEQFF
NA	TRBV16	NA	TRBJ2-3	TGTGCCAGCAGCCAATCAGGCACAGATACGCAGTATTTT	CASSQSGTDTQYF
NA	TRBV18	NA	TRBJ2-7	TGTGCCAGCTCACCAGTCAGACGGGAGGAGCAGTACTTC	CASSPVRREEQYF
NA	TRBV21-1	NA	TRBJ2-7	TGTGCCAGCAGCAAAGCGGGGGGGATACCCTCCTACGAGCAGTACTTC	CASSKAGGIPSYEQYF
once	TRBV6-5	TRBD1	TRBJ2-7	TGTGCCAGCAGACGTACCGGGACAGGGGGCGACGAGCAGTACTTC	CASRRTGTGGDEQYF